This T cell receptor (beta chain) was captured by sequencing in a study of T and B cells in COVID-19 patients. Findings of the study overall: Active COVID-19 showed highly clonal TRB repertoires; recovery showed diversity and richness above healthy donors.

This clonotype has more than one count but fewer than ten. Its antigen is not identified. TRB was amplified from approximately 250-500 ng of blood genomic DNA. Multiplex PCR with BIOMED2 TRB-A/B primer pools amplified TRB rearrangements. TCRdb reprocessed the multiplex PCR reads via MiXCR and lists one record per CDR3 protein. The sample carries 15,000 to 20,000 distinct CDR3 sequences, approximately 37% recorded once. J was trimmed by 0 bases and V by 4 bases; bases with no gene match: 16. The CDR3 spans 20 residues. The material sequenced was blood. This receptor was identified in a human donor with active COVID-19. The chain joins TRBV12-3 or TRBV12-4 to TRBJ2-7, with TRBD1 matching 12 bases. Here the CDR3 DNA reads TGTGCCAGCAGTTACCCCTCGGGACAGGGGGCATATCCGAGCTCCTACGAGCAGTACTTC. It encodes CASSYPSGQGAYPSSYEQYF.